Here is one T cell receptor (beta chain) with its context. The antigen is not known. One base away lies a much larger clone, so this may be a sequencing read error. TCR beta CDR3 sequences were amplified from RNA transcripts. First-round RT-PCR of the TCR CDR3 relied on the HTBI primer set. One entry per CDR3 protein results from TCRdb running MiXCR on the multiplex PCR reads. The table shows a few hundred thousand distinct CDR3 sequences, with 25% occurring only once. The authors obtained PBMCs from 10 ml of fresh peripheral blood. This record comes from a study of T cells in Graves' hyperthyroidism and ophthalmopathy. General study findings and limits: Clonotypes that were expanded in thyroid above 0.001 mostly appeared in blood too.

This CDR3 has 16 residues. J lost 6 bases, V lost 1 base, and 8 bases had no gene match. Germline CDR1 and CDR2: SGHVS and FNYEAQ. The sequence came from a man aged 50-60 years with Graves' hyperthyroidism. The chain couples TRBV7-6 to TRBJ2-5, with 10 bases that match TRBD1. The sequencing input was blood. CDR3 residues: CASSLGGQGSAQTQYF. The CDR3, as DNA: TGTGCCAGCAGCTTAGGGGGACAGGGGTCTGCTCAGACCCAGTACTTC.